The rows below give T cell receptor beta chains drawn from one sample of a study of patients and donors after allogeneic stem cell transplantation. TCRdb passed the RT-PCR reads through MiXCR, listing each CDR3 protein once. The sample carries under 200,000 distinct CDR3 sequences, 30% recorded once. The sequencing sample was made of blood, either unsorted or a sorted T cell fraction (not recorded which). The origin of the receptors is a human donor who was either an allogeneic HSCT recipient or a stem cell or donor lymphocyte infusion donor (not recorded which). It is not recorded whose cells these are; they may come from a transplant donor. Each CDR3 is given with its conserved first and last residue. A D gene is named only where the DNA matches it firmly. Some rows have no size entry. The others give once, few or many, or a class for an expanded clone.

. | . | TRBJ1-1 | TRBV11-2 | CASSEGRQNTEAFF | TGTGCCAGCAGCGAAGGGCGACAGAACACTGAAGCTTTCTTT
few | . | TRBJ1-5 | TRBV6-5 | CASSYRRPIHSNQPQHF | TGTGCCAGCAGTTACCGGCGGCCAATTCATAGCAATCAGCCCCAGCATTTT
. | . | TRBJ2-7 | TRBV11-1 | CASSRLLSSYEQYF | TGTGCCAGCAGCCGACTCTTGAGCTCCTACGAGCAGTACTTC
few | . | TRBJ1-1 | TRBV9 | CASSVQTGGDTEAFF | TGTGCCAGCAGCGTTCAGACAGGAGGGGACACTGAAGCTTTCTTT
. | . | TRBJ2-1 | TRBV29-1 | CSVDSYNEQFF | TGCAGCGTTGACAGTTACAATGAGCAGTTCTTC
many | . | TRBJ1-2 | TRBV24-1 | CATSDPGDGAGYTF | TGTGCCACCAGTGATCCGGGGGACGGAGCCGGTTACACCTTC
few | TRBD1 | TRBJ2-4 | TRBV5-1 | CASSLDGQENIQYF | TGCGCCAGCAGCTTGGATGGACAGGAAAACATTCAGTACTTC
. | . | TRBJ1-3 | TRBV21-1 | CASSTGGPLSGNTIYF | TGTGCCAGCAGTACAGGGGGCCCTCTCTCTGGAAACACCATATATTTT
. | TRBD2 | TRBJ2-1 | TRBV7-9 | CASRSREGTNEQFF | TGTGCCAGCCGCTCCAGGGAGGGGACGAATGAGCAGTTCTTC
few | . | TRBJ1-1 | TRBV6-6 | CASSWGATEAFF | TGTGCCAGTTCGTGGGGGGCAACTGAAGCTTTCTTT
. | . | TRBJ1-1 | TRBV2 | CASTGTPNTEAFF | TGTGCCAGCACCGGTACTCCGAACACTGAAGCTTTCTTT
few | . | TRBJ1-4 | TRBV18 | CASHTGITEKLFF | TGTGCCAGTCACACTGGAATTACTGAAAAACTGTTTTTT
. | TRBD2 | TRBJ2-7 | TRBV4-2 | CASSQGNSGSVYEQYF | TGTGCCAGCAGCCAAGGAAACAGCGGGAGCGTATACGAGCAGTACTTC
few | . | TRBJ1-1 | TRBV12-3/TRBV12-4 | CASSSGEGGTEAFF | TGTGCCAGCAGTTCAGGGGAGGGGGGCACTGAAGCTTTCTTT
few | . | TRBJ2-5 | TRBV12-3/TRBV12-4 | CASSFSVGTQYF | TGTGCCAGCAGTTTCAGTGTTGGTACCCAGTACTTC
many | TRBD2 | TRBJ2-1 | TRBV7-9 | CASSPGGGSGRNEQFF | TGTGCCAGCAGCCCTGGGGGCGGTAGCGGGAGGAATGAGCAGTTCTTC